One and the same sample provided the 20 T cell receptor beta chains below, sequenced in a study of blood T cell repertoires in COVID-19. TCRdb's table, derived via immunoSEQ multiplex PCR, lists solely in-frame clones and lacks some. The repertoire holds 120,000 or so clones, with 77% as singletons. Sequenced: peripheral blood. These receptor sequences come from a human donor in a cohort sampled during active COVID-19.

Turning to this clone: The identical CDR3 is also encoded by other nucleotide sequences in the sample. CDR3 in amino acids: CASSPGRGSNQPQHF. CDR3 coding DNA: TGTGCCAGCTCACCAGGCAGGGGTAGCAATCAGCCCCAGCATTTT. V usage is TRBV18 and J usage is TRBJ1-5, with TRBD1 as a possible D gene (6 bases). Germline assignment: CDR1 KGHSH and CDR2 LQKENI. CDR3 length: 15 residues. V was shortened by 2 bases and J by 0 bases, with 8 bases between the two germline ends.

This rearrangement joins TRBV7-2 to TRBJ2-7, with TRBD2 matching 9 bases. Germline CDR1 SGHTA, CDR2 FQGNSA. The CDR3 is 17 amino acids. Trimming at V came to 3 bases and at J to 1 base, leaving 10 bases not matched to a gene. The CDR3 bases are TGTGCCAGCAGCTTCTCACATGCGGGAGGGCCTTCCTACGAGCAGTACTTC. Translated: CASSFSHAGGPSYEQYF. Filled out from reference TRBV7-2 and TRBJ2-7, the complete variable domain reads GAGVSQSPSNKVTEKGKDVELRCDPISGHTALYWYRQSLGQGLEFLIYFQGNSAPDKSGLPSDRFSAERTGGSVSTLTIQRTQQEDSAVYLCASSFSHAGGPSYEQYFGPGTRLTVT.

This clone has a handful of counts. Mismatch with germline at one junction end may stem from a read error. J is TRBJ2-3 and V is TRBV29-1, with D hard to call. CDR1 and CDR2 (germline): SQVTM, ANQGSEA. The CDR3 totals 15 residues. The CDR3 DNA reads TGCAGCGTTGAAGATCTGGAATACCACACAGCTACGCAGTATTTT. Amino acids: CSVEDLEYHTATQYF.

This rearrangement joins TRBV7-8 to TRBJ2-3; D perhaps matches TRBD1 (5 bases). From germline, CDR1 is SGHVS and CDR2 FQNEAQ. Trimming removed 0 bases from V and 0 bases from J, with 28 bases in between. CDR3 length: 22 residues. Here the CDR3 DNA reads TGTGCCAGCAGCTTAGCCCGAGCCCGCTTAGGTTATGGGGCCTCTAGCACAGATACGCAGTATTTT. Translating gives CASSLARARLGYGASSTDTQYF.

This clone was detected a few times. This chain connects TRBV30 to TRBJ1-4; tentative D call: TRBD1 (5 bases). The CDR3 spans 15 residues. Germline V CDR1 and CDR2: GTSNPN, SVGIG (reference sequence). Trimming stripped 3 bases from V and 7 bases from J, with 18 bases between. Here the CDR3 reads CAWSVSGGSGEKLFF. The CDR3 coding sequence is TGTGCCTGGAGCGTCTCCGGGGGGTCGGGTGAAAAACTGTTTTTT.

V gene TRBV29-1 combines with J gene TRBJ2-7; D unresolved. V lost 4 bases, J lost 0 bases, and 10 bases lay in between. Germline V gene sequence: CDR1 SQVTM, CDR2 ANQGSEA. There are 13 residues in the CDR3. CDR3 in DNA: TGCAGCGTTGTTGGCTTTAACTCCTACGAGCAGTACTTC. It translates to CSVVGFNSYEQYF.

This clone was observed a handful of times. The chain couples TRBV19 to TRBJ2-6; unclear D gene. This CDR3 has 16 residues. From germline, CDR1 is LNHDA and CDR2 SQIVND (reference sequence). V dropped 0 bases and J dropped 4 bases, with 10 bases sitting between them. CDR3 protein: CASSIDLGSGANVLTF. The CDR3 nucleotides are TGTGCCAGTAGTATAGATCTCGGTTCCGGGGCCAACGTCCTGACTTTC.

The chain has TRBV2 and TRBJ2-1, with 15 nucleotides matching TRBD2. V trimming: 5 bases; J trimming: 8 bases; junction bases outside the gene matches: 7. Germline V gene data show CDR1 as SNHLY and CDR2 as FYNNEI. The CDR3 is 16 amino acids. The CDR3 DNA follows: TGTGCCAGCAGTCGGAGGACTAGCGGGAGGGTCGATGAGCAGTTCTTC. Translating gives CASSRRTSGRVDEQFF.

The CDR3 loop reads CSALGTGRGYEQYF. The DNA for the CDR3 is TGCAGCGCACTTGGGACAGGGAGGGGCTACGAGCAGTACTTC. V is TRBV29-1 and J is TRBJ2-7, with 9 bases identical to TRBD1. This CDR3 has 14 amino acids. V lost 7 bases, J lost 3 bases, and 10 bases stayed unmatched. Germline CDR1 and CDR2: SQVTM and ANQGSEA.

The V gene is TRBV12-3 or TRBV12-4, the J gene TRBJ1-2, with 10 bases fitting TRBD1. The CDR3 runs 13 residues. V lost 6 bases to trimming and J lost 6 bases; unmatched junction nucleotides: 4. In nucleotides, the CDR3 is TGTGCCAGCAGGCAGGACAGGGGGGATGGCTACACCTTC. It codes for CASRQDRGDGYTF.

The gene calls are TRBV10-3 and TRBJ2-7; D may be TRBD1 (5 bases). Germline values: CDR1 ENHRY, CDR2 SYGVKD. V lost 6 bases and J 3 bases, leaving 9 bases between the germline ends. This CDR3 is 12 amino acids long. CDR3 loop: CAISPGRYEQYF. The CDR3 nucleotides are TGTGCCATCAGCCCAGGGCGCTACGAGCAGTACTTC.

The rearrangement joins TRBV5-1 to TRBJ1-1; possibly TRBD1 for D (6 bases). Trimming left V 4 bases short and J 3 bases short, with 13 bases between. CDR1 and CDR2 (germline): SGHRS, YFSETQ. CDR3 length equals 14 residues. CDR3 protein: CASSRTGYDTEAFF. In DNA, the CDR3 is TGCGCCAGCAGCAGAACAGGGTATGACACTGAAGCTTTCTTT.

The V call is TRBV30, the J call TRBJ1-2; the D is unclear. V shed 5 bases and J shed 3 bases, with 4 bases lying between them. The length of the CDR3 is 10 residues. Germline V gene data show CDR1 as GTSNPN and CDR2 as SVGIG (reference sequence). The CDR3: CAWGDYGYTF. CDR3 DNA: TGTGCCTGGGGCGACTATGGCTACACCTTC.

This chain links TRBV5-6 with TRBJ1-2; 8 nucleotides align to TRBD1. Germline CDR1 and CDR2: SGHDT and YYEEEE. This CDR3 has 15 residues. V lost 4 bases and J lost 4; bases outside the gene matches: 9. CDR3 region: CASSLRRDRGYGYTF. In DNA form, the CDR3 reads TGTGCCAGCAGCCTCAGGCGCGACAGGGGCTATGGCTACACCTTC.

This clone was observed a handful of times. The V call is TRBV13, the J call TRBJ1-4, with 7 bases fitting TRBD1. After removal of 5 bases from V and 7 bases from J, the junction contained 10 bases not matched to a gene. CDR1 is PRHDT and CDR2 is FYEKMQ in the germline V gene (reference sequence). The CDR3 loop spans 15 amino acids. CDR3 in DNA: TGTGCCAGCAGCCGAGGACAGGTAATCGGTGAAAAACTGTTTTTT. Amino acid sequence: CASSRGQVIGEKLFF.

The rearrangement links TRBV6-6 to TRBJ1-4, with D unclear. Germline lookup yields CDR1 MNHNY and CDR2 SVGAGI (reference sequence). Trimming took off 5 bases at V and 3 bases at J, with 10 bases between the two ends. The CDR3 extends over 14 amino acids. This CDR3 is CASSPVRPNEKLFF. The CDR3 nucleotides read TGTGCCAGCAGTCCAGTGAGGCCTAATGAAAAACTGTTTTTT.

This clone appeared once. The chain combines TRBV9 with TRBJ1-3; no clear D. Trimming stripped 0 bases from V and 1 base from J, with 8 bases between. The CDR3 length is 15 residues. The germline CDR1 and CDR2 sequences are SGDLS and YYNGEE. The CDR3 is CASSVGGMSGNTIYF. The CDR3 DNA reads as TGTGCCAGCAGCGTAGGAGGGATGTCTGGAAACACCATATATTTT.

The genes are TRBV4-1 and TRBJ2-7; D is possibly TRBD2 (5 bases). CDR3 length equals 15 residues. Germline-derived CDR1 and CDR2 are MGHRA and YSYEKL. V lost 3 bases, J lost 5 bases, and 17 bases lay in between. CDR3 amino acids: CASSQSPASGDEQYF. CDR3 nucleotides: TGCGCCAGCAGCCAGTCCCCCGCGAGCGGCGACGAGCAGTACTTC.

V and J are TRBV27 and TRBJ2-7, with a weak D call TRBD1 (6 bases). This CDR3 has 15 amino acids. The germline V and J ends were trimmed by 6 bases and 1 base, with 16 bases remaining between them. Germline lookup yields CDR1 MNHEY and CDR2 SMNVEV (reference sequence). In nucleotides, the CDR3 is TGTGCCAGCAGGCCAACACAGGGTTCATCCTACGAGCAGTACTTC. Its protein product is CASRPTQGSSYEQYF.

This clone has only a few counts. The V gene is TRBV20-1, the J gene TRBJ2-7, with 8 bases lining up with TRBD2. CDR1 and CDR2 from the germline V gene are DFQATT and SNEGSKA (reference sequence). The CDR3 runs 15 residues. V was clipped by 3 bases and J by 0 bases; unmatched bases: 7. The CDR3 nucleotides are TGCAGTGCTAGTGATAGCGGGGAAAGCTCCTACGAGCAGTACTTC. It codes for CSASDSGESSYEQYF.